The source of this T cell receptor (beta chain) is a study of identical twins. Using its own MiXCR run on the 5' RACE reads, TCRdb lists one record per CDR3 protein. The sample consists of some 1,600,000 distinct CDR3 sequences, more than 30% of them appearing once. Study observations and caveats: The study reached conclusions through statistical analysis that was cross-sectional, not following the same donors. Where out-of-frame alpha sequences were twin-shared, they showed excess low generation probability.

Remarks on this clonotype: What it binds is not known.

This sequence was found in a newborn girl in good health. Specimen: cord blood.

This CDR3 reads CSAFRGSYGYTF. In DNA form, the CDR3 reads TGCAGTGCTTTTCGAGGATCCTATGGCTACACCTTC. This rearrangement joins TRBV20-1 to TRBJ1-2; D not certain. CDR1 and CDR2 (germline): DFQATT, SNEGSKA (reference sequence). V shed 5 bases and J shed 4 bases, with 11 bases lying between them. This CDR3 comprises 12 residues.